This entry describes one TCR beta chain. The data were obtained in a study of shared T cell receptors in the human thymus. Repertoires were generated with immunoSEQ multiplex PCR, while TCRdb's copy carries only in-frame clones and drops some. The sample lists 500,000 to 550,000 clones; about 80% were seen once. The same sample was also studied in work on human thymus T cells.

The sample taken for sequencing was thymocytes. The sequence came from a boy in the first two years of life with a congenital heart defect.

In nucleotides, the CDR3 is TGTGCCAGCAGCTTGATGGCAGTGGGGGGTCCCGGGGAGCTGTTTTTT. Protein product: CASSLMAVGGPGELFF. This chain links TRBV5-8 with TRBJ2-2; weak D call: TRBD2 (6 bases). Trimming removed 1 base at V and 6 bases at J, with 16 bases between. The CDR3 spans 16 residues. Germline CDR1 reads SGHTS; CDR2 reads YDEGEE.